Listed here is a single TCR beta chain. Its antigen is unknown. There are no base qualities to consult, and no much larger clone falls within one base. Using the deep immunoSEQ assay, TCR CDR3 regions were amplified from genomic DNA by multiplex PCR. Genomic DNA extracted from each cell subset was distributed evenly over all wells of several immunoSEQ 96-well plates, and each plate served as one replicate. For sorted subsets, approximately 200 ng of genomic DNA, equivalent to some 30,000 T cell genomes, went into each replicate PCR. Purified libraries were measured with a Qubit 3.0 fluorometer, size-checked on a Bioanalyzer 2100, and measured again with the KAPA Library Quantification kit. A separate single-read 150-cycle Illumina NextSeq 550 flow cell was used to sequence each immunoSEQ 96-well plate. Processing in the source paper ran as follows. Because the immunoSEQ output held only junctional sequences and lacked quality scores, the filtering could not match the filtering applied to full-length reads. Sequences were annotated with PyIR, a Python wrapper for IgBLAST v1.9, using IMGT germline references to assign V/J genes and CDR3. Reads were filtered out if the reads had weak V/J assignments (E-value above 1e-6), no CDR3, stop codons, out-of-frame junctions, or ambiguous translated residues. A V3J clonotype was defined by an identical inferred V gene, J gene, and CDR3 amino acid sequence. Percentage overlap between repertoires was computed as shared unique clonotypes divided by the size of the smaller repertoire. Repertoire richness was assessed with RTK rarefaction, the Chao1 estimator, and Recon v2.1 estimates of unobserved clonotypes. OLGA was used to compute generation probabilities for all TCRbeta clonotypes that the gDNA method yielded from a few donors. TCRdb mirrors the immuneACCESS table, restricted to in-frame sequences. Some clones are absent from its copies; in checked studies, under half trace to an unresolved V gene, and the reason for the others is unknown. Clone size and the V and J calls come from that table; the DNA yielded D and trimming. The sample table records some 2 million clones; 85% to 95% of these occur just once. In total, the top ten clones hold 0.85% to 1.2% of the sample.

For the CD8 naive samples, CD45RO-negative cells were positively selected for CCR7, yielding a CD45RA+CCR7+ population from which TemRA cells were excluded. Donors were healthy HIV-negative adults with no recently reported acute infections or vaccinations. Every donor was a Caucasian adult residing in Nashville, Tennessee, USA. After blood collection by leukapheresis, PBMCs were isolated using Ficoll-Histopaque density gradient centrifugation and then cryopreserved in the vapor phase of liquid nitrogen. Analytical flow cytometry was used to check the purity and quantity of every magnetically sorted T cell population. From each sorted fraction, genomic DNA was isolated and quantified by UV absorbance on a Nanodrop 2000c. The CDR3 contains 16 residues, cysteine and phenylalanine counted. The kept DNA is CDR3 alone, 48 bases in frame from the first base. Per the germline V gene, SNHLY is the CDR1 and FYNNEI is the CDR2. V is shortened by 1 base, J by 3 bases, and the region joining them spans 12 bases.

The record originates from a study of shared clonotypes between healthy human individuals (TCRdb year 2020). For the study in its entirety: A few men and a couple of women, aged 18 to 49 years, made up the cohort. Per donor, three plates each were used for CD4 naive and CD4 memory, two for CD8 naive, and one for CD8 memory. To estimate repertoire size and how much clonotypes are shared between individuals, the study performed deep sequencing of blood TCR repertoires from a handful of healthy adults. To increase sequencing depth and limit assay-specific biases, different laboratories used diverse techniques to prepare libraries and sequence TCR repertoires. Each donor's leukapheresis produced roughly between roughly 0.9 and 9 billion PBMCs. Overall study outcomes, separate from this receptor: Based on pairwise subsampling, the degree of clonotype sharing among donors was expected to be affected by sequencing depth. Across a few donors, 4.5% to 6.5% of naive CD4, roughly 3.4% of naive CD8, 2.3% of memory CD4, and approximately 0.42% of memory CD8 clonotypes were shared. Sampling was restricted to blood, and TCR repertoires in tissue are likely to differ from TCR repertoires in blood. Because the study included a small number of donors, the genetic and exposure-history diversity represented was limited. Higher generation probabilities were observed for clonotypes shared by all four sorted-subset donors than for non-shared clonotypes. Naive subsets generally had larger estimated clonotype richness than memory subsets did. Even with the large sequencing depth, rarefaction of the sorted-subset datasets indicated that sequencing was incomplete.

The TCR originated in a man between 18 and 29 years old in good health. This sequence uses TRBV2 and TRBJ2-2; TRBD1 could be the D gene, as 5 bases match. The source material was naive CD8+ T cells sorted from blood. The cell subset or site label, read with the paper, signifies: CD45RA+CCR7+. The CDR3 reads as follows: CASSEGRTSHTGELFF. The nucleotide sequence is TGTGCCAGCAGTGAAGGGCGGACAAGCCACACCGGGGAGCTGTTTTTT.